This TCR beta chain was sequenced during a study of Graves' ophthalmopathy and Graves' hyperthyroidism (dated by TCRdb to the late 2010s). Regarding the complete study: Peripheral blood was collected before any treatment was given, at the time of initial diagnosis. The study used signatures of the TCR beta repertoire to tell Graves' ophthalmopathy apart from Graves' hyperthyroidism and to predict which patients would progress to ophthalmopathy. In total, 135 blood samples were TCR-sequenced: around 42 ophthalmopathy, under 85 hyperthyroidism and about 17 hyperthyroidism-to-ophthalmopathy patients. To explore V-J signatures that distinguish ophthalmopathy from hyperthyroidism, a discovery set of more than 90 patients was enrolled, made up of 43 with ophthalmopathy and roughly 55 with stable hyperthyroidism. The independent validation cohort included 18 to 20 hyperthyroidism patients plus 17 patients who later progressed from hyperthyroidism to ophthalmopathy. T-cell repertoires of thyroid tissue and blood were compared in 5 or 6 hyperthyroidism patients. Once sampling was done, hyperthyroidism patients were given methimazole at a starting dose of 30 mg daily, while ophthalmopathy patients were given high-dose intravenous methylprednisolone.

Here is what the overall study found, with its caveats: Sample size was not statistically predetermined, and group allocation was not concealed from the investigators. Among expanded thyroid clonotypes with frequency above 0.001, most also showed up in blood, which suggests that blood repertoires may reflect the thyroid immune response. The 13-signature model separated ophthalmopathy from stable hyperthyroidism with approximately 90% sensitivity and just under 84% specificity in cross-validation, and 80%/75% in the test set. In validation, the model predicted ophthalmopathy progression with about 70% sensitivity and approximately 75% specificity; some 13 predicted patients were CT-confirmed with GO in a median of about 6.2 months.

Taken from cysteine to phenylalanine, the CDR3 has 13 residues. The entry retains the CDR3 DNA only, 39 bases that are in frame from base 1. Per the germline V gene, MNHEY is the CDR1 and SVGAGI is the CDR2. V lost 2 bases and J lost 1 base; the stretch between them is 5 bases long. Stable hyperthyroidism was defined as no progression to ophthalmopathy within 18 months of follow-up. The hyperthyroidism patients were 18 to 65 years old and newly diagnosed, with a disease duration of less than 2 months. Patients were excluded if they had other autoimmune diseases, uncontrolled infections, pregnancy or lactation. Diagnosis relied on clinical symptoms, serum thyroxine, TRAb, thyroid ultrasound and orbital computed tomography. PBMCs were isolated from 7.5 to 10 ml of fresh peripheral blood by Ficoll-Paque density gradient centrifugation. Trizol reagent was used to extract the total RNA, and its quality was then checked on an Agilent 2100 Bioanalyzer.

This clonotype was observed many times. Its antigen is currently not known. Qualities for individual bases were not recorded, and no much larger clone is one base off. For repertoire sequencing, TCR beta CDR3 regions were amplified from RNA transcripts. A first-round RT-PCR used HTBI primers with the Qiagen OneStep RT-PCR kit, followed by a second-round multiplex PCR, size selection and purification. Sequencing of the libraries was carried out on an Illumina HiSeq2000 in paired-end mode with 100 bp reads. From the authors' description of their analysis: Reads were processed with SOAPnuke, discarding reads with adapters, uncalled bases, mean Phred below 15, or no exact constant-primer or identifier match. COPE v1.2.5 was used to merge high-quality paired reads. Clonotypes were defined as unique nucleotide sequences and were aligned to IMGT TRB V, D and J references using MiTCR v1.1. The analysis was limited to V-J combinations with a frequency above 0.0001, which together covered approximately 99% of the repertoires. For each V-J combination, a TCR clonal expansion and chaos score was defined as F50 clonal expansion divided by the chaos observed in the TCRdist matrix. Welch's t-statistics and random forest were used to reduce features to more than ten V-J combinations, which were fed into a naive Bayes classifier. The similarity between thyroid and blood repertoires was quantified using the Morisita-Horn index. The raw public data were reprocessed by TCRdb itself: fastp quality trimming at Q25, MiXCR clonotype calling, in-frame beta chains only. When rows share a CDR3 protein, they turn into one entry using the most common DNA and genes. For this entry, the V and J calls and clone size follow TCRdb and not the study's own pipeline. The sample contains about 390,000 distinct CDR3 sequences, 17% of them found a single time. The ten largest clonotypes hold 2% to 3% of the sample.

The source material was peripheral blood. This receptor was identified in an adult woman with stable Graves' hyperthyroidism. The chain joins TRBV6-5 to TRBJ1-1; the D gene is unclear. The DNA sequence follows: TGTGCCAGCAGTTACGGCACGAACACTGAAGCTTTCTTT. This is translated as CASSYGTNTEAFF.